The 26 T cell receptor beta chains given below trace back to one sample, sequenced in a study of T cell repertoires in cytomegalovirus infection. TCRdb analysed the reads with MiXCR anew, one entry per CDR3 protein. Of more than 500,000 distinct CDR3 sequences in the sample, approximately 15% were seen once. The sample comprised CD8+ T cells from PBMCs. Receptors were obtained from a human donor in good health (CMV status not recorded). Some clones in this sample may be carry-over from other donors' samples.

About this clonotype itself: A much more abundant neighbour one base away suggests this may be a read error. The final CDR3 position lacks the conserved phenylalanine or tryptophan, pointing to a likely read error. In DNA, the CDR3 is TGTGCCAGCAGTGAAGCGTTCCCGGGGGCGCGGGGCTACACCTTA. It codes for CASSEAFPGARGYTL. The chain joins TRBV6-1 to TRBJ1-2, with D tentatively TRBD1 (6 bases). Germline CDR1 is MNHNS and CDR2 is SASEGT. Trimming took off 0 bases at V and 8 bases at J, with 16 bases between the two ends. The CDR3 is 15 residues long.

This clonotype was picked up a small number of times. The chain carries TRBV20-1 and TRBJ2-3; TRBD2 matches 12 bases. This CDR3 has 17 amino acids. Germline CDR1 DFQATT, CDR2 SNEGSKA (reference sequence). Unmatched junction bases numbered 9, after V lost 5 bases and J lost 0 bases. The CDR3 region has the DNA TGCAGTGCTTGGGGGGTCGGACTAGCGGGGAGCACAGATACGCAGTATTTT. It specifies CSAWGVGLAGSTDTQYF.

The gene calls are TRBV4-2 and TRBJ1-1; D uncertain. Germline V lookup: CDR1 LGHNA, CDR2 YNFKEQ. Trimming left V 1 base short and J 4 bases short, with 19 bases between. The CDR3 consists of 17 residues. Written as DNA, the CDR3 is TGTGCCAGCAGCCAAGTGCTCGAGTCTGTAGCGAGCACTGAAGCTTTCTTT. Protein: CASSQVLESVASTEAFF.

This clonotype appeared many times. This sequence joins TRBV7-6 and TRBJ2-5; D uncertain. Germline CDR1 reads SGHVS; CDR2 reads FNYEAQ. Deletions cut 2 bases from V and 5 bases from J, with 15 bases between. The CDR3 sequence is 15 residues long. The CDR3 reads CASSLLTYPRETQYF. CDR3 nucleotide sequence: TGTGCCAGCAGCTTATTAACGTATCCACGGGAGACCCAGTACTTC.

The V and J genes are TRBV6-5 and TRBJ1-2, with 8 positions matching TRBD1. The CDR3 sequence is 13 residues long. Germline loops: CDR1 MNHEY, CDR2 SVGAGI. Trimming removed 6 bases from V and 8 bases from J; junction bases left unmatched: 8. CDR3 amino acids: CASRLQGAWGYTF. Written as DNA, the CDR3 is TGTGCCAGCAGACTTCAGGGGGCCTGGGGCTACACCTTC.

This clonotype showed up many times. The rearrangement joins TRBV7-9 to TRBJ2-1; D is unresolved. Germline V gene data show CDR1 as SEHNR and CDR2 as FQNEAQ (reference sequence). The CDR3 is 17 residues long. V was shortened by 2 bases and J by 7 bases, with 21 bases between the two germline ends. CDR3 loop: CASSLSLYLRNENEQFF. Here the CDR3 DNA reads TGTGCCAGCAGCTTATCATTATACCTCCGTAACGAAAATGAGCAGTTCTTC.

The gene calls are TRBV10-2 and TRBJ1-4, with 9 positions matching TRBD1. Germline assignment: CDR1 WSHSY and CDR2 SAAADI. The CDR3 is 14 residues long. J gave up 8 bases and V 6 bases, and 7 bases lay outside the gene matches. In DNA, the CDR3 is TGCGCCAGCAGGGACAGGGGAATGGGGGAAAAACTGTTTTTT. This sequence encodes CASRDRGMGEKLFF.

The chain uses TRBV10-3 and TRBJ1-1, with a weak D call TRBD1 (5 bases). This CDR3 has 15 amino acids. V lost 4 bases to trimming and J lost 3 bases, with 15 bases between them. Germline CDR1 is ENHRY and CDR2 is SYGVKD. The CDR3: CAISAELDRDTEAFF. The CDR3 coding sequence is TGTGCCATCAGTGCCGAACTCGACAGAGACACTGAAGCTTTCTTT.

In regard to this clonotype: Relative to the germline gene, one junction end is altered; a read error may explain this. The V call is TRBV11-2, the J call TRBJ1-2; no definite D call. Germline V gives CDR1 SGHAT, CDR2 FQNNGV. This CDR3 is built from 15 residues. CDR3 coding DNA: TGTGCCAGCAGCCCCGCCAGGATCTTTAGCTATGAGTACTCCTTC. This gives the protein CASSPARIFSYEYSF.

This chain uses TRBV7-9 with TRBJ1-5, with 9 bases matching TRBD1. This CDR3 is 15 amino acids long. The germline V gene has CDR1 SEHNR and CDR2 FQNEAQ (reference sequence). V shed 5 bases and J 3 bases; nucleotides not matched to a gene: 5. CDR3 DNA sequence: TGTGCCAGCAGCCCGGGACAGGGCCCCAATCAGCCCCAGCATTTT. The encoded protein is CASSPGQGPNQPQHF.

Ten or more counts support this clonotype. The junction shows a germline mismatch at one end, possibly a read error. The chain has TRBV10-3 and TRBJ2-7, with 8 nucleotides matching TRBD1. CDR1 ENHRY and CDR2 SYGVKD come from the germline V gene. The CDR3 spans 15 residues. The CDR3 sequence: CAISEADRASHEQYF. DNA of the CDR3: TGTGCCATCAGTGAGGCGGACAGGGCCTCCCACGAGCAGTACTTC.

This clonotype was seen more than once but under ten times. The V gene is TRBV11-2, the J gene TRBJ2-1; D possibly uses TRBD1 or TRBD2 (5 bases each). The germline CDR1 and CDR2 sequences are SGHAT and FQNNGV. V shed 2 bases and J shed 4 bases, with 18 bases lying between them. This CDR3 is built from 17 residues. This chain's CDR3 is CASSLRASLGVYNEQFF. Written as DNA, the CDR3 is TGTGCCAGCAGCTTAAGGGCCAGTCTGGGGGTGTACAATGAGCAGTTCTTC.

This clonotype appeared a few times. This clone may be a read error of a much larger clone one base away. The conserved final phenylalanine or tryptophan is absent from the CDR3, which likely points to a read error. The rearrangement joins TRBV7-6 to TRBJ2-7; a weak D match, TRBD1 (6 bases). Germline values: CDR1 SGHVS, CDR2 FNYEAQ. The CDR3 contains 13 residues. Trimming took off 0 bases at V and 6 bases at J, with 9 bases between the two ends. The CDR3 region is CASSLADRSEQYL. CDR3 sequence (DNA): TGTGCCAGCAGCTTAGCGGACAGAAGCGAGCAGTACTTA.

The table lists this clonotype with a count of one. Relative to the germline gene, one junction end is altered; a read error may explain this. CDR3 DNA: TGTACCAGCAGCCTGACAACCGGGACAGGGCGGAATGAGCAGTTCTTC. It codes for CTSSLTTGTGRNEQFF. The chain joins TRBV28 to TRBJ2-1, with 9 bases fitting TRBD1. The CDR3 extends over 16 amino acids. Germline V lookup: CDR1 MDHEN, CDR2 SYDVKM.

This clonotype was seen at least ten times. The chain combines TRBV5-1 with TRBJ1-6; D is unresolved. V lost 0 bases and J 2 bases, leaving 15 bases between the germline ends. Germline V gene sequence: CDR1 SGHRS, CDR2 YFSETQ. The CDR3 runs to 18 residues. This CDR3 is CASSLAGVEKAYNSPLHF. In DNA form, the CDR3 reads TGCGCCAGCAGCTTGGCCGGGGTAGAGAAGGCCTATAATTCACCCCTCCACTTT.

To note about this clonotype: At one end, the junction sequence differs from germline, possibly due to a read error. The CDR3 loop reads CVSSLRSQETQYF. DNA of the CDR3: TGTGTCAGCAGTTTACGGTCCCAAGAGACCCAGTACTTC. The chain uses TRBV12-3 or TRBV12-4 and TRBJ2-5; D unresolved. This CDR3 spans 13 amino acids.

In this sample, this clonotype turned up many times. The CDR3 region has the DNA TGTGCCAGCAGTTTCCCCCAGGGTGGCACTGAAGCTTTCTTT. Amino acid sequence: CASSFPQGGTEAFF. V usage is TRBV12-3 or TRBV12-4 and J usage is TRBJ1-1; D is perhaps TRBD1 (5 bases). Trimming cost V 3 bases and J 4 bases, with 12 bases left between them. The CDR3 is made up of 14 amino acids.

This clonotype was found a few times. The V and J genes are TRBV7-9 and TRBJ2-1; TRBD1 matches at 7 bases. This CDR3 has 19 amino acids. CDR1 is SEHNR and CDR2 is FQNEAQ in the germline V gene (reference sequence). Germline trimming cut 5 bases from V and 4 bases from J; bases unmatched to any gene: 20. The CDR3 region is CASSLHPPVETGLYNEQFF. The CDR3 coding sequence is TGTGCCAGCAGCCTCCACCCCCCCGTCGAGACAGGGCTATACAATGAGCAGTTCTTC.

Only a few counts were recorded for this clonotype. The chain links TRBV12-3 or TRBV12-4 to TRBJ2-7; D is possibly TRBD1 (6 bases). The CDR3 runs 17 residues. Trimming took 0 bases from V and 2 from J, leaving 17 bases between them. The CDR3 sequence: CASSLAFTQGSPYEQYF. In nucleotides, the CDR3 is TGTGCCAGCAGTTTAGCCTTTACACAGGGCAGCCCCTACGAGCAGTACTTC.

The V gene is TRBV5-1, the J gene TRBJ1-2; tentative D call: TRBD1 (6 bases). The V end was cut by 1 base, the J end by 6 bases, with 16 bases between. The CDR3 spans 15 residues. CDR1 SGHRS and CDR2 YFSETQ come from the germline V gene. CDR3 coding DNA: TGCGCCAGCAGCTTGTTGGTCCCGACAGGTGATGGCTACACCTTC. Its protein product is CASSLLVPTGDGYTF.

This rearrangement joins TRBV7-6 to TRBJ2-7; no clear D. The germline CDR1 and CDR2 sequences are SGHVS and FNYEAQ. The V gene lost 2 bases and the J gene lost 7 bases, with 12 bases spanning the gap. The CDR3 consists of 13 residues. The CDR3 spells CASSLRPSEEQYF. The CDR3 coding sequence is TGTGCCAGCAGCTTAAGACCCTCCGAGGAGCAGTACTTC.

This clonotype was recorded a few times. The CDR3 region is CASSEGRGANYGYTF. Here the CDR3 DNA reads TGTGCCAGCAGCGAAGGACGGGGAGCTAACTATGGCTACACCTTC. The chain recombines TRBV13 with TRBJ1-2; D is unresolved. CDR3 length: 15 residues. V gave up 5 bases and J gave up 0 bases, with 13 bases separating them. The germline gives CDR1 PRHDT, CDR2 FYEKMQ (reference sequence). Filled out from reference TRBV13 and TRBJ1-2, the complete variable domain reads AAGVIQSPRHLIKEKRETATLKCYPIPRHDTVYWYQQGPGQDPQFLISFYEKMQSDKGSIPDRFSAQQFSDYHSELNMSSLELGDSALYFCASSEGRGANYGYTFGSGTRLTVV.

This clonotype was observed a few times. Given a much more abundant clone one base away, this may be a read error. The chain couples TRBV14 to TRBJ2-3, with 8 bases fitting TRBD1. The germline V gene has CDR1 SGHDN and CDR2 FVKESK. The CDR3 covers 17 residues. The CDR3 DNA follows: TGTGCCAACAGCCTCCGCGGACAGGGCCACCCTAGAGATACGCAGTATTTT. This translates into CANSLRGQGHPRDTQYF.

This chain joins TRBV3-1 and TRBJ2-3; 9 bases align to TRBD1. Germline V CDR1 and CDR2: LGHDT, YNNKEL (reference sequence). This CDR3 is 19 amino acids long. With V trimmed by 0 bases and J by 3 bases, 13 bases remained unmatched. CDR3 loop: CASSQDWSVDRGSTDTQYF. The CDR3 region has the DNA TGTGCCAGCAGCCAAGATTGGTCCGTAGACAGGGGGTCGACAGATACGCAGTATTTT.

This clonotype has more than one count but fewer than ten. The DNA is left out, because the CDR3 cannot be placed on it with certainty; the CDR3 is given as TCRdb lists it. The chain joins TRBV12-5 to TRBJ2-7; the table's D call TRBD1 went unverified against the DNA. The CDR3 comprises 20 residues, both ends counted. Germline CDR1 reads LGHNT; CDR2 reads FRNRAP. The CDR3 reads CASGLVRYVGAGTGFYETYF.

The chain employs TRBV27 and TRBJ1-2, with 8 bases matching TRBD1. The length of the CDR3 is 14 residues. CDR1 is MNHEY, CDR2 SMNVEV, per germline (reference sequence). The ends lost 5 bases at V and 4 bases at J; junction bases unmatched: 6. The CDR3 loop is CASSPAGGSYGYTF. The DNA of the CDR3 is TGTGCCAGCAGTCCAGCAGGGGGCTCCTATGGCTACACCTTC.